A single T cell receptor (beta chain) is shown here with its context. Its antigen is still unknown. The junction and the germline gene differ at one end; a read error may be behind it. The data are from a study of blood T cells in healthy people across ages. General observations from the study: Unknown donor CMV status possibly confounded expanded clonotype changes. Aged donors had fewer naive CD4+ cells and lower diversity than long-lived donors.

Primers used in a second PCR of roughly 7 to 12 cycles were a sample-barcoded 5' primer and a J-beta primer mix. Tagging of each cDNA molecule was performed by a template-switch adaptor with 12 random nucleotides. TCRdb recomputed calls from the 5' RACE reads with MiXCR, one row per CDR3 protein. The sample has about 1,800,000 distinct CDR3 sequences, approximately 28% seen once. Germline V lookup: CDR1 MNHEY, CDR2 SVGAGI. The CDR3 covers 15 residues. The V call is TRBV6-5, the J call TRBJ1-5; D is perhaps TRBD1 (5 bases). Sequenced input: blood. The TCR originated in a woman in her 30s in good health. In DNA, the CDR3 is TGTGCCAGCGGTTACGGGGGGGGAAGCAATCAGCCCCAGCATTTT. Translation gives CASGYGGGSNQPQHF.